These 15 T cell receptor beta chains were sequenced from one sample in a study of blood T cell repertoires in COVID-19. Profiled with immunoSEQ multiplex PCR; TCRdb holds only in-frame clones, not every one. The repertoire holds a few hundred thousand clones, with 88% as singletons. The source material was peripheral blood. The receptors shown here come from a woman in her forties or fifties with COVID-19, enrolled during active disease.

The gene calls are TRBV28 and TRBJ2-1; tentative D call: TRBD2 (7 bases). In germline, CDR1 is MDHEN, CDR2 SYDVKM. The CDR3 is 17 residues long. V was clipped by 1 base and J by 5 bases, with 18 bases between them. DNA for the CDR3: TGTGCCAGCAGTTTATTAGGAGGGGGGGCGAGGAACAATGAGCAGTTCTTC. It is translated as CASSLLGGGARNNEQFF.

The CDR3 protein is CASSSNRVATEAFF. The DNA of the CDR3 is TGTGCCAGCAGCTCAAACAGGGTTGCCACTGAAGCTTTCTTT. V usage is TRBV11-2 and J usage is TRBJ1-1; possible D gene TRBD1, 6 bases. The CDR3 has 14 residues. CDR1 is SGHAT and CDR2 is FQNNGV in the germline V gene. Trimming removed 4 bases at V and 4 bases at J, with 13 bases between.

This clone appeared a single time. The chain uses TRBV6-6 and TRBJ1-4; D gene unclear. There are 11 residues in the CDR3. In germline, CDR1 is MNHNY, CDR2 SVGAGI (reference sequence). V was clipped by 6 bases and J by 4 bases, with 3 bases between them. CDR3 loop: CASRYNEKLFF. The CDR3 DNA reads TGTGCCAGCAGATATAATGAAAAACTGTTTTTT.

J is TRBJ2-3 and V is TRBV5-1; D is perhaps TRBD1 (6 bases). Trimming stripped 1 base from V and 8 bases from J, with 17 bases between. The CDR3 has 15 residues. The germline V gene encodes CDR1 SGHRS and CDR2 YFSETQ. CDR3 coding DNA: TGCGCCAGCAGCTTGACAGGGCGGGTTGAGGGTACGCAGTATTTT. Its translation: CASSLTGRVEGTQYF.

In DNA form, the CDR3 reads TGTGCCAGCAGTTACTCGCTTACAGGGGGGCTGAATGGCTACACCTTC. Protein sequence: CASSYSLTGGLNGYTF. The rearrangement links TRBV6-6 to TRBJ1-2; the match to TRBD1 covers 8 bases. The CDR3 consists of 16 residues. The V gene end was trimmed by 0 bases and the J gene end by 6 bases; junction bases not matched to a gene: 9. Germline loops: CDR1 MNHNY, CDR2 SVGAGI (reference sequence).

The rearrangement links TRBV28 to TRBJ1-2; weak D call: TRBD1 (5 bases). The CDR3 runs to 14 residues. Germline CDR1 reads MDHEN; CDR2 reads SYDVKM. The germline V and J ends were trimmed by 3 bases and 4 bases, with 12 bases remaining between them. CDR3 residues: CASSFPDRGYGYTF. CDR3 in DNA: TGTGCCAGCAGTTTCCCCGACAGAGGCTATGGCTACACCTTC.

This sequence joins TRBV5-1 and TRBJ1-1, with 8 positions matching TRBD1. Germline values: CDR1 SGHRS, CDR2 YFSETQ. This CDR3 comprises 15 residues. J was trimmed by 7 bases and V by 4 bases; bases with no gene match: 12. CDR3 amino acids: CASSPETGATNEAFF. In DNA form, the CDR3 reads TGCGCCAGCAGCCCAGAGACAGGGGCAACGAATGAAGCTTTCTTT.

V gene TRBV5-4 combines with J gene TRBJ2-2, with 7 bases matching TRBD2. The CDR3 is made up of 17 amino acids. The germline gives CDR1 SGHNT, CDR2 YYREEE (reference sequence). V trimming: 0 bases; J trimming: 2 bases; junction bases outside the gene matches: 7. CDR3: CASSLAQRGSNTGELFF. DNA for the CDR3: TGTGCCAGCAGCTTGGCACAGCGGGGATCTAACACCGGGGAGCTGTTTTTT.

The chain recombines TRBV10-3 with TRBJ1-2; 8 nucleotides agree with TRBD1. CDR1 is ENHRY and CDR2 is SYGVKD in the germline V gene. Trimming cost V 6 bases and J 6 bases; bases outside gene matches: 9. The CDR3 runs to 14 residues. DNA of the CDR3: TGTGCCATCAGGTCCGGGACAGGCGTCGATGGCTACACCTTC. Translated: CAIRSGTGVDGYTF.

This clone was recorded a few times. This chain joins TRBV27 and TRBJ1-2; D uncertain. V was pared by 4 bases and J by 4 bases, with 13 bases between. CDR1 and CDR2 (germline): MNHEY, SMNVEV (reference sequence). The CDR3 has 14 amino acids. The CDR3 protein is CASSSLSAFYGYTF. CDR3 coding DNA: TGTGCCAGCAGTTCACTCAGCGCTTTCTATGGCTACACCTTC.

This chain connects TRBV10-2 to TRBJ2-3, with D uncertain. The V gene lost 7 bases and the J gene lost 0 bases, with 17 bases spanning the gap. The germline gives CDR1 WSHSY, CDR2 SAAADI. CDR3 length: 16 amino acids. The CDR3 protein is CASTDAHGPSTDTQYF. In nucleotides, the CDR3 is TGCGCCAGCACTGATGCGCACGGTCCTAGCACAGATACGCAGTATTTT.

The V and J genes are TRBV11-1 and TRBJ2-3; a possible D gene is TRBD1 (6 bases). The germline V and J ends were trimmed by 3 bases and 2 bases, with 12 bases remaining between them. Germline V gene sequence: CDR1 SGHAT, CDR2 FQDESV (reference sequence). This CDR3 has 15 residues. CDR3 sequence (DNA): TGTGCCAGCAGCTTGTCGGGACAAGACACAGATACGCAGTATTTT. Its translation: CASSLSGQDTDTQYF. Variable domain in full (rest from reference TRBV11-1 and TRBJ2-3): EAEVAQSPRYKITEKSQAVAFWCDPISGHATLYWYRQILGQGPELLVQFQDESVVDDSQLPKDRFSAERLKGVDSTLKIQPAELGDSAMYLCASSLSGQDTDTQYFGPGTRLTVL.

The CDR3 sequence is CASSQTGSGDTEAFF. In DNA form, the CDR3 reads TGCGCCAGCAGTCAGACAGGGTCCGGGGACACTGAAGCTTTCTTT. This chain links TRBV10-1 with TRBJ1-1, with TRBD1 matching over 7 bases. Germline V gene data show CDR1 as WNHNN and CDR2 as SYGVQD (reference sequence). Trimming cost V 5 bases and J 3 bases; bases outside gene matches: 9. This CDR3 is 15 amino acids long.

The V and J genes are TRBV15 and TRBJ1-5, with D possibly being TRBD1 (6 bases). V dropped 0 bases and J dropped 0 bases, with 9 bases sitting between them. CDR3 length: 16 amino acids. Germline CDR1 reads LNHNV; CDR2 reads YYDKDF (reference sequence). CDR3 region: CATSRDRGASNQPQHF. Written as DNA, the CDR3 is TGTGCCACCAGCAGAGATCGGGGGGCTAGCAATCAGCCCCAGCATTTT.

The J gene is TRBJ1-6, the V gene TRBV4-1; a possible D gene is TRBD1 (5 bases). Germline V gene sequence: CDR1 MGHRA, CDR2 YSYEKL. The CDR3 extends over 16 amino acids. V was clipped by 0 bases and J by 9 bases, with 15 bases between them. The CDR3 nucleotides are TGCGCCAGCAGCCAAGATGAGTGGACACCTAGTTCACCCCTCCACTTT. Its translation is CASSQDEWTPSSPLHF.